This TCR beta chain comes out of a study of blood T cell repertoires in COVID-19. The CDR3 runs to 13 residues. Trimming stripped 4 bases from V and 7 bases from J, with 8 bases between. Germline CDR1 and CDR2: SGHDN and FVKESK. Sequencing was performed with immunoSEQ multiplex PCR; in TCRdb, only in-frame clones are kept and a portion is missing. The table records under 300,000 clones, approximately 80% of them present only once. Sequencing was carried out using peripheral blood. This sequence originates from a woman under 30 with acute or convalescent COVID-19. The chain employs TRBV14 and TRBJ1-6, with D unclear. The CDR3 region has the DNA TGTGCCAGCAGCCTATCAGGCAATTCACCCCTCCACTTT. Translated: CASSLSGNSPLHF.